These 30 T cell receptor beta chains were sequenced from one sample in a study of cytomegalovirus exposure and HLA in healthy donors. Amplification used 60 Vbeta primers and 13 Jbeta primers. Repertoires were generated with immunoSEQ multiplex PCR, while TCRdb's copy carries only in-frame clones and drops some. The data contain roughly 110,000 clones, 65% to 75% of them singletons. Input material: PBMCs. Receptors were obtained from a female donor in good health and CMV-seronegative.

This clone appeared a few times. The V and J genes are TRBV4-1 and TRBJ1-2, with a tentative D call TRBD1 (6 bases). V was shortened by 3 bases and J by 2 bases, with 7 bases between the two germline ends. The CDR3 runs 13 residues. Germline V gene sequence: CDR1 MGHRA, CDR2 YSYEKL. The CDR3 spells CASSQGTNYGYTF. The CDR3 nucleotides read TGCGCCAGCAGCCAGGGGACAAACTATGGCTACACCTTC.

The rearrangement joins TRBV29-1 to TRBJ2-1; 7 bases fit TRBD2. Per germline, CDR1 SQVTM and CDR2 ANQGSEA. J gave up 2 bases and V 4 bases, and 14 bases lay outside the gene matches. The CDR3 contains 17 residues. This CDR3 reads CSVAGVGGREAYNEQFF. CDR3 sequence (DNA): TGCAGCGTTGCGGGTGTTGGCGGGAGAGAGGCCTACAATGAGCAGTTCTTC.

There are a few counts of this clone. Other DNA sequences in this sample translate to the same CDR3. This sequence joins TRBV27 and TRBJ2-7, with D perhaps matching TRBD2 (6 bases). CDR3 length: 14 amino acids. From germline, CDR1 is MNHEY and CDR2 SMNVEV (reference sequence). V lost 0 bases to trimming and J lost 4 bases, with 10 bases between them. CDR3 DNA sequence: TGTGCCAGCAGTTTATCATCGGGGACTTACGAGCAGTACTTC. This sequence encodes CASSLSSGTYEQYF.

The rearrangement links TRBV18 to TRBJ1-1, with D perhaps matching TRBD1 (5 bases). Trimming removed 3 bases at V and 5 bases at J, with 10 bases between. Germline V gene data show CDR1 as KGHSH and CDR2 as LQKENI. The CDR3 length is 13 residues. The DNA for the CDR3 is TGTGCCAGCTCACCCCAGGGAAGAACTGAAGCTTTCTTT. This sequence encodes CASSPQGRTEAFF.

This chain connects TRBV7-8 to TRBJ2-3; a weak D match, TRBD2 (5 bases). CDR3 size: 16 residues. The germline V gene encodes CDR1 SGHVS and CDR2 FQNEAQ. V was shortened by 7 bases and J by 0 bases, with 17 bases between the two germline ends. The CDR3: CASILSADFSTDTQYF. In DNA form, the CDR3 reads TGTGCCAGCATCCTTTCCGCGGACTTTAGCACAGATACGCAGTATTTT.

The V call is TRBV7-7, the J call TRBJ2-2; D gene uncertain. The length of the CDR3 is 15 residues. Germline V gene lookup returns CDR1 SSHAT and CDR2 FNYEAQ (reference sequence). With 0 bases removed from V and 7 bases from J, the gap between germline ends came to 12 bases. The CDR3 spells CASSLASGLSGELFF. CDR3 bases: TGTGCCAGCAGCTTAGCGTCGGGTTTGAGCGGGGAGCTGTTTTTT.

This clone occurred once. The rearrangement links TRBV5-1 to TRBJ1-1; D gene uncertain. This CDR3 comprises 13 residues. Germline CDR1 reads SGHRS; CDR2 reads YFSETQ. Trimming removed 3 bases from V and 1 base from J, with 7 bases in between. The DNA for the CDR3 is TGCGCCAGCAGCTCGTACAGGAACACTGAAGCTTTCTTT. Protein product: CASSSYRNTEAFF.

This chain uses TRBV9 with TRBJ1-1; 12 bases align to TRBD1. CDR1 and CDR2 from the germline V gene are SGDLS and YYNGEE. The CDR3 runs to 15 residues. V lost 4 bases to trimming and J lost 10 bases; unmatched junction nucleotides: 11. The CDR3 nucleotides read TGTGCCAGCAGCCCACCAGGGGACAGGGGGCTAATAGCTTTCTTT. Translation gives CASSPPGDRGLIAFF.

The rearrangement joins TRBV27 to TRBJ1-1; D not certain. Germline loops: CDR1 MNHEY, CDR2 SMNVEV (reference sequence). The CDR3 totals 13 residues. Trimming took off 6 bases at V and 5 bases at J, with 13 bases between the two ends. The CDR3 reads CASSLDWRTEAFF. The CDR3 region has the DNA TGTGCCAGCAGCCTAGACTGGAGGACTGAAGCTTTCTTT.

This chain uses TRBV13 with TRBJ2-3, with D maybe TRBD1 (6 bases). The CDR3 covers 13 residues. CDR1 PRHDT and CDR2 FYEKMQ come from the germline V gene (reference sequence). Trimming pared 8 bases from V and 1 base from J, leaving 10 bases between. In nucleotides, the CDR3 is TGTGCCAGCCGACAGGCTGGCACAGATACGCAGTATTTT. It is translated as CASRQAGTDTQYF.

The chain uses TRBV7-9 and TRBJ2-7; no clear D gene. Trimming left V 5 bases short and J 6 bases short, with 8 bases between. From germline, CDR1 is SEHNR and CDR2 FQNEAQ (reference sequence). This CDR3 spans 11 amino acids. The CDR3 nucleotides read TGTGCCAGCAGCCTAACCGCCGAGCAGTACTTC. It is translated as CASSLTAEQYF.

The sample holds a few counts of this clone. This rearrangement joins TRBV7-2 to TRBJ1-1; tentative D call: TRBD1 (6 bases). Germline V lookup: CDR1 SGHTA, CDR2 FQGNSA. Trimming took 3 bases from V and 3 from J, leaving 23 bases between them. The CDR3 extends over 18 amino acids. This chain's CDR3 is CASSLGPAAGAWDTEAFF. The CDR3 bases are TGTGCCAGCAGCTTGGGCCCCGCAGCAGGGGCCTGGGACACTGAAGCTTTCTTT.

The CDR3 DNA reads TGTGCCAGCAGTGAACAGGGAGGTACCTCCTACGAGCAGTACTTC. Its translation is CASSEQGGTSYEQYF. V and J are TRBV6-1 and TRBJ2-7; a possible D gene is TRBD2 (6 bases). V lost 2 bases and J lost 0, with 11 bases in between. Germline-derived CDR1 and CDR2 are MNHNS and SASEGT. The CDR3 length is 15 residues.

The chain recombines TRBV27 with TRBJ1-2, with D perhaps matching TRBD1 (6 bases). This CDR3 contains 12 residues. Germline CDR1 MNHEY, CDR2 SMNVEV (reference sequence). The V end lost 5 bases, the J end lost 6 bases, and 10 bases lay between the germline ends. The CDR3 loop is CASSNRVHGYTF. As DNA, the CDR3 is TGTGCCAGCAGTAACAGGGTGCATGGCTACACCTTC.

The chain carries TRBV18 and TRBJ2-3; 8 nucleotides align to TRBD2. Per germline, CDR1 KGHSH and CDR2 LQKENI. The ends lost 3 bases at V and 4 bases at J; junction bases unmatched: 12. The length of the CDR3 is 17 residues. In nucleotides, the CDR3 is TGTGCCAGCTCACCTTCGGGAGGGCCGAGGGGGGCAGATACGCAGTATTTT. Translation: CASSPSGGPRGADTQYF.

The chain joins TRBV7-2 to TRBJ1-2, with D tentatively TRBD1 (5 bases). The CDR3 spans 14 residues. V was cut by 3 bases and J by 8 bases, with 16 bases left in between. Germline lookup yields CDR1 SGHTA and CDR2 FQGNSA. CDR3 coding DNA: TGTGCCAGCAGCTTCGGACATCCTACGGTGGGCTACACCTTC. Its translation is CASSFGHPTVGYTF.

The chain carries TRBV7-9 and TRBJ2-3; weak D call: TRBD1 (6 bases). V was clipped by 0 bases and J by 4 bases, with 14 bases between them. There are 16 residues in the CDR3. The germline CDR1 and CDR2 sequences are SEHNR and FQNEAQ (reference sequence). CDR3 in amino acids: CASSLAARPGADTQYF. CDR3 sequence (DNA): TGTGCCAGCAGCTTAGCCGCCAGGCCAGGGGCAGATACGCAGTATTTT.

This sequence joins TRBV10-2 and TRBJ2-5; 8 nucleotides line up with TRBD1. Unmatched junction bases numbered 13, after V lost 10 bases and J lost 6 bases. Germline V CDR1 and CDR2: WSHSY, SAAADI. CDR3 length: 14 residues. The CDR3: CANPDREAVKTQYF. The CDR3 nucleotides are TGCGCCAACCCGGACAGGGAGGCTGTGAAGACCCAGTACTTC.

V usage is TRBV30 and J usage is TRBJ2-5, with D maybe TRBD2 (5 bases). Looked up from germline, CDR1 is GTSNPN and CDR2 is SVGIG (reference sequence). The CDR3 has 13 residues. V dropped 1 base and J dropped 5 bases, with 11 bases sitting between them. CDR3 region: CAWSGRVMETQYF. CDR3 DNA: TGTGCCTGGAGTGGGCGGGTTATGGAGACCCAGTACTTC.

V usage is TRBV9 and J usage is TRBJ2-1, with D maybe TRBD2 (6 bases). Trimming pared 0 bases from V and 4 bases from J, leaving 11 bases between. Germline CDR1 and CDR2: SGDLS and YYNGEE. The CDR3 runs 15 residues. For the CDR3, the DNA is TGTGCCAGCAGCGTAGGCGGCGGGGCGTACAATGAGCAGTTCTTC. This gives the protein CASSVGGGAYNEQFF.

V gene TRBV4-2 combines with J gene TRBJ2-3; D unclear. There are 14 residues in the CDR3. With 0 bases removed from V and 0 bases from J, the gap between germline ends came to 4 bases. Per the germline V gene, CDR1 is LGHNA and CDR2 is YNFKEQ. The CDR3 reads CASSQEGSTDTQYF. The DNA for the CDR3 is TGTGCCAGCAGCCAAGAGGGCAGCACAGATACGCAGTATTTT.

The chain employs TRBV27 and TRBJ2-7, with 10 bases matching TRBD2. The J segment lost 6 bases and the V segment lost 3 bases, leaving 5 bases of the junction unmatched. From germline, CDR1 is MNHEY and CDR2 SMNVEV (reference sequence). The CDR3 runs to 14 residues. The CDR3, as DNA: TGTGCCAGCAGTTTCAGCGGGAGGGCCTCCGAGCAGTACTTC. Residues: CASSFSGRASEQYF.

The chain is built from TRBV18 and TRBJ2-7; D may be TRBD1 (5 bases). V lost 6 bases and J 0 bases, leaving 12 bases between the germline ends. The CDR3 covers 14 residues. Germline V gives CDR1 KGHSH, CDR2 LQKENI. The CDR3 loop reads CASSLQGSSYEQYF. The CDR3 DNA reads TGTGCCAGCTCTCTTCAGGGAAGCTCCTACGAGCAGTACTTC.

The rearrangement joins TRBV5-1 to TRBJ2-1; 9 nucleotides match TRBD2. V trimming: 5 bases; J trimming: 6 bases; junction bases outside the gene matches: 12. This CDR3 contains 16 residues. Looked up from germline, CDR1 is SGHRS and CDR2 is YFSETQ. As DNA, the CDR3 is TGCGCCAGCAGACCTAGCGGGGACTTACAGCGCAATGAGCAGTTCTTC. This translates into CASRPSGDLQRNEQFF.

This chain links TRBV14 with TRBJ1-1; the match to TRBD1 covers 7 bases. The V segment lost 4 bases and the J segment 7 bases; nucleotides outside the gene matches: 6. In germline, CDR1 is SGHDN, CDR2 FVKESK. CDR3 size: 13 residues. Here the CDR3 reads CASSPDREFEAFF. The CDR3 DNA follows: TGTGCCAGCAGCCCAGACAGGGAATTTGAAGCTTTCTTT.

The V call is TRBV18, the J call TRBJ1-1, with 12 positions matching TRBD1. The germline V gene encodes CDR1 KGHSH and CDR2 LQKENI. V was pared by 3 bases and J by 3 bases, with 5 bases of the junction left unmatched. This CDR3 contains 16 residues. The chain's CDR3 is CASSPGQGARHTEAFF. CDR3 sequence (DNA): TGTGCCAGCTCACCGGGACAGGGGGCCCGGCACACTGAAGCTTTCTTT.

The chain joins TRBV14 to TRBJ2-5; D might be TRBD1 (6 bases). Trimming stripped 4 bases from V and 4 bases from J, with 10 bases between. Germline V gene data show CDR1 as SGHDN and CDR2 as FVKESK. This CDR3 is built from 13 residues. Here the CDR3 reads CASSPAGVETQYF. CDR3 DNA sequence: TGTGCCAGCAGCCCGGCAGGGGTAGAGACCCAGTACTTC.

V usage is TRBV19 and J usage is TRBJ1-6, with 10 bases lining up with TRBD1. V trimming: 8 bases; J trimming: 4 bases; junction bases outside the gene matches: 2. Germline V CDR1 and CDR2: LNHDA, SQIVND (reference sequence). This CDR3 spans 14 amino acids. The CDR3 region is CASGTGAYNSPLHF. The CDR3 DNA is TGTGCCAGTGGGACAGGGGCGTATAATTCACCCCTCCACTTT. Full variable domain (remainder filled in from reference TRBV19 and TRBJ1-6): DGGITQSPKYLFRKEGQNVTLSCEQNLNHDAMYWYRQDPGQGLRLIYYSQIVNDFQKGDIAEGYSVSREKKESFPLTVTSAQKNPTAFYLCASGTGAYNSPLHFGNGTRLTVT.

The CDR3 here is CASSWLAGADTQYF. CDR3 sequence (DNA): TGTGCCAGCAGCTGGCTAGCGGGAGCAGATACGCAGTATTTT. The chain employs TRBV5-4 and TRBJ2-3; 10 positions agree with TRBD2. V lost 3 bases and J lost 4; bases outside the gene matches: 2. This CDR3 comprises 14 residues. The germline V gene encodes CDR1 SGHNT and CDR2 YYREEE (reference sequence). Drawing the rest from reference TRBV5-4 and TRBJ2-3, the complete variable domain is ETGVTQSPTHLIKTRGQQVTLRCSSQSGHNTVSWYQQALGQGPQFIFQYYREEENGRGNFPPRFSGLQFPNYSSELNVNALELDDSALYLCASSWLAGADTQYFGPGTRLTVL.

The chain is built from TRBV7-8 and TRBJ1-5; 7 nucleotides agree with TRBD1. With 2 bases clipped from V and 5 bases from J, the junction kept 12 bases outside the gene matches. There are 17 residues in the CDR3. Germline loops: CDR1 SGHVS, CDR2 FQNEAQ. CDR3 residues: CASSLRAPGTEDQPQHF. The CDR3, as DNA: TGTGCCAGCAGCTTAAGGGCCCCGGGGACAGAGGATCAGCCCCAGCATTTT. Full variable domain (missing parts from reference TRBV7-8 and TRBJ1-5): GAGVSQSPRYKVAKRGQDVALRCDPISGHVSLFWYQQALGQGPEFLTYFQNEAQLDKSGLPSDRFFAERPEGSVSTLKIQRTQQEDSAVYLCASSLRAPGTEDQPQHFGDGTRLSIL.